This record concerns one T cell receptor beta chain sequence. Its antigen remains undetermined. Base qualities are not recorded, but no much larger clone differs from it by a single base. This record comes from a study of PD-1 blockade in classical Hodgkin lymphoma (dated by TCRdb to about 2020). Looking at the study overall: Nivolumab dosing was 3 mg/kg intravenously every 2 weeks, continuing until either disease progression or unacceptable toxicity. The study used CyTOF and TCR beta sequencing to define a peripheral blood immune signature of response to PD-1 blockade in classical Hodgkin lymphoma. General findings and caveats noted by the study authors: Lower diversity was observed in patients in whom nivolumab was started less than 1 year after ASCT, and these patients were excluded from later analyses so that confounding by immune reconstitution would be avoided. Trial patients achieving complete response had baseline diversity similar to newly diagnosed patients, whereas partial responders and progressors had significantly lower diversity. CD4+ but not CD8+ TCR diversity rose significantly by C4D1 (p=0.0027 vs p=0.16), most apparent in complete responders (p=0.02). Baseline TCR diversity was reported as lower in newly diagnosed patients than in healthy donors, and lower still in relapsed/refractory patients. The study covered only a single clinical trial cohort, and the causes of the repertoire differences, possibly disease activity or prior therapy, were still not defined.

Genomic DNA was extracted with the Qiagen DNeasy kit from unsorted PBMCs and from negatively selected CD4+ and CD8+ fractions. TCR beta CDR3 regions were amplified by immunoSEQ multiplex PCR using primers annealing to V and J segments. A synthetic immune receptor repertoire was used to minimize amplification bias, and remaining bias was computationally removed after sequencing. On the study's bioinformatics: Repertoire diversity was quantified as the Shannon entropy index using custom Python scripts. The unsorted, CD4+ and CD8+ repertoires were each analyzed separately, with the exception of combined analyses, where CD4+ and CD8+ sequences were merged in silico. Clonal expansion was defined as a frequency increase of at least 2-fold after treatment compared with C1D1, and clones undetected at baseline were assigned a pseudocount of 0.5. Clones with 0 or 1 copy at C1D1 were classified as singleton clones, and clones with 2 or more copies were classified as non-singleton clones. Clones expanded in unsorted samples were annotated as CD4+, CD8+ or unknown by matching protein sequences in sorted samples from the same patient. Diversity changes from C1D1 to C4D1 were tested in paired samples using Wilcoxon tests. TCRdb took over this immuneACCESS table, retaining in-frame rearrangements with V and J assigned. Such tables are incomplete; in checked studies, under half of the missing clones stem from an unresolved V gene, and the remainder is unexplained. The V and J calls and the clone size are those of that table, but D and trimming were determined from the DNA. The sample contains tens of thousands of clones, approximately 80% of them found a single time. The ten largest clonotypes hold over 15% of the sample.

The time point label here, explained by the study, means: cycle 4 day 1 (C4D1), after six to seven weeks of nivolumab. All trial patients had relapsed after autologous stem cell transplantation, with cohorts A, B and C differing in prior brentuximab vedotin exposure. The trial cohort included 55 to 60 patients with relapsed/refractory classical Hodgkin lymphoma, and each patient had a best overall response of complete response, partial response or progressive disease. In the multi-cohort phase II CheckMate 205 trial, trial patients received single-agent nivolumab. An independent review committee assessed best overall response by applying the 2007 International Working Group response criteria. Trial PBMCs were collected immediately before nivolumab initiation (C1D1) and during therapy at cycle 2 day 1 and cycle 4 day 1. After peripheral blood was drawn into 8 mL Vacutainer Cell Preparation Tubes, PBMCs were isolated by centrifugation and then cryopreserved.

The specimen comprised peripheral blood mononuclear cells (PBMCs), sampled before the fourth cycle of nivolumab. The source is a human donor with classical Hodgkin lymphoma.

At the DNA level, the sequence is TGTGCCAGCAGCGCTTTCTCGGGCCGAGGTAATGAAAAACTGTTTTTT. This translates into CASSAFSGRGNEKLFF. The rearranged segments are TRBV9 and TRBJ1-4, with the D gene too uncertain to name. Spanning cysteine to phenylalanine, the CDR3 consists of 16 amino acids. Just the 48-base CDR3 DNA is kept, in frame starting at base 1. Based on the germline V gene, the CDR1 and CDR2 sequences are SGDLS and YYNGEE. The V and J ends are trimmed by 3 bases and 4 bases, leaving 16 bases between them.